This passage covers 16 T cell receptor beta chains from one sample sequenced in a study of blood T cells in healthy people across ages (dated by TCRdb to the mid-2010s). Libraries came from 5' RACE. The run used an Illumina HiSeq 2500. A second about 7 to 12 cycle PCR used a sample-barcoded 5' primer and a J-beta primer mix. Using fastp trimming at Q25 and MiXCR clonotype assembly, TCRdb reanalyzed the public sequencing data and kept in-frame beta chains. Rows with one shared CDR3 protein collapse into an entry with the most common genes and DNA. Present in this sample are some 860,000 distinct CDR3 sequences, more than 55% of which were seen just once. Together, the top ten hold around 24% of the sample. Sequences were obtained from blood. All receptors come from a man aged 35-49 years in good health.

This chain links TRBV27 with TRBJ2-3, with TRBD2 as a possible D gene (7 bases). Trimming stripped 9 bases from V and 4 bases from J, with 14 bases between. The germline gives CDR1 MNHEY, CDR2 SMNVEV (reference sequence). The CDR3 is 13 amino acids. CDR3 sequence (DNA): TGTGCCAGTTTTACAGGGAGGGCAGATACGCAGTATTTT. Translated: CASFTGRADTQYF.

This chain joins TRBV27 and TRBJ1-2; D unresolved. The germline CDR1 and CDR2 sequences are MNHEY and SMNVEV (reference sequence). This CDR3 has 16 amino acids. Between the trimmed V and J ends, which lost 3 bases and 8 bases, there was a span of 22 bases. CDR3 coding DNA: TGTGCCAGCAGTTTCACTTACAGTACGCGAGGAGGAGGCTACACCTTC. Its protein product is CASSFTYSTRGGGYTF.

This clonotype was observed a handful of times. V gene TRBV12-3 or TRBV12-4 combines with J gene TRBJ2-1; no clear D gene. Trimming stripped 0 bases from V and 9 bases from J, with 9 bases between. The CDR3 is 13 residues long. CDR3 in DNA: TGTGCCAGCAGTTTAGCGCCCGTGGGTGAGCAGTTCTTC. Its translation: CASSLAPVGEQFF.

This chain uses TRBV4-2 with TRBJ1-2; tentatively, D is TRBD1 (5 bases). This CDR3 has 16 residues. Germline CDR1 LGHNA, CDR2 YNFKEQ. V dropped 0 bases and J dropped 4 bases, with 15 bases sitting between them. CDR3 in amino acids: CASSQELQGTSYGYTF. The CDR3 bases are TGTGCCAGCAGCCAAGAGCTGCAGGGTACTAGCTATGGCTACACCTTC.

The V call is TRBV2, the J call TRBJ1-2; D unclear. The CDR3 contains 14 residues. V was shortened by 6 bases and J by 4 bases, with 15 bases between the two germline ends. Per the germline V gene, CDR1 is SNHLY and CDR2 is FYNNEI. The CDR3: CASRVEAGGYGYTF. Here the CDR3 DNA reads TGTGCCAGCAGGGTGGAAGCAGGTGGCTATGGCTACACCTTC.

A few counts support this clonotype. The chain combines TRBV11-2 with TRBJ2-6; 8 positions agree with TRBD1. Germline trimming cut 5 bases from V and 0 bases from J; bases unmatched to any gene: 9. Germline loops: CDR1 SGHAT, CDR2 FQNNGV. The CDR3 contains 18 residues. The CDR3 region is CASSPGTGSYSGANVLTF. CDR3 bases: TGTGCCAGCAGCCCCGGGACAGGCAGCTACTCTGGGGCCAACGTCCTGACTTTC.

This clonotype was seen only once. V usage is TRBV5-1 and J usage is TRBJ1-2; unclear D gene. Germline CDR1 SGHRS, CDR2 YFSETQ. With 1 base removed from V and 0 bases from J, the gap between germline ends came to 10 bases. CDR3 length: 15 residues. CDR3 in DNA: TGCGCCAGCAGCTTGTCACCCGGCTCTAACTATGGCTACACCTTC. Protein: CASSLSPGSNYGYTF.

This chain connects TRBV7-9 to TRBJ1-1; D unclear. From germline, CDR1 is SEHNR and CDR2 FQNEAQ (reference sequence). V was cut by 6 bases and J by 3 bases, with 14 bases left in between. CDR3 length: 14 amino acids. The CDR3 loop is CASSDGGVDTEAFF. The CDR3 DNA is TGTGCCAGCAGTGACGGTGGGGTGGACACTGAAGCTTTCTTT.

The CDR3 sequence is CASSDMDRQYTDTQYF. CDR3 nucleotide sequence: TGTGCCAGCAGTGATATGGACAGGCAATACACAGATACGCAGTATTTT. V gene TRBV27 combines with J gene TRBJ2-3; 7 positions agree with TRBD1. The CDR3 is 16 residues long. V shed 5 bases, J shed 2 bases, and the junction held 10 bases outside the gene matches. Germline V gives CDR1 MNHEY, CDR2 SMNVEV (reference sequence).

The rearrangement joins TRBV20-1 to TRBJ2-5; maybe TRBD1 (5 bases). V was clipped by 6 bases and J by 5 bases, with 19 bases between them. This CDR3 region has 14 residues. Germline CDR1 is DFQATT and CDR2 is SNEGSKA (reference sequence). The CDR3 DNA reads TGCAGTGCGGCACCCCAGGGAATCGGGGAGACCCAGTACTTC. Translated, it gives CSAAPQGIGETQYF.

This rearrangement joins TRBV6-5 to TRBJ2-1, with unresolved D. V was cut by 0 bases and J by 6 bases, with 6 bases left in between. This CDR3 is 13 amino acids long. Germline-derived CDR1 and CDR2 are MNHEY and SVGAGI. The CDR3 reads CASSYSGPNEQFF. The CDR3 coding sequence is TGTGCCAGCAGTTACTCTGGACCCAATGAGCAGTTCTTC.

This clonotype was found a few times. Here the CDR3 reads CASKKPTVTYEQYF. Written as DNA, the CDR3 is TGTGCCAGCAAGAAACCTACAGTCACCTACGAGCAGTACTTC. The V call is TRBV21-1, the J call TRBJ2-7. TRBV21-1 represents a pseudogene. This CDR3 region has 14 residues.

V and J are TRBV29-1 and TRBJ2-7; D may be TRBD1 or TRBD2 (5 bases each). V was shortened by 2 bases and J by 6 bases, with 26 bases between the two germline ends. This CDR3 has 17 amino acids. Germline-derived CDR1 and CDR2 are SQVTM and ANQGSEA. The chain's CDR3 is CSVESGSGLWGNSEQYF. In DNA form, the CDR3 reads TGCAGCGTTGAATCGGGGTCCGGGCTATGGGGGAATAGCGAGCAGTACTTC.

Remarks on this clonotype: At one end, the junction sequence differs from germline, possibly due to a read error. The V and J genes are TRBV7-9 and TRBJ2-2, with TRBD1 matching 9 bases. This CDR3 comprises 17 residues. Looked up from germline, CDR1 is SEHNR and CDR2 is FQNEAQ (reference sequence). CDR3 bases: TGTGCCGGCAGCCCACCGGACAGGGGTTTAGACACCGGGGAGCTGTTTTTT. Protein: CAGSPPDRGLDTGELFF.

The chain is built from TRBV5-1 and TRBJ2-1; D may be TRBD1 (5 bases). This CDR3 is built from 14 residues. V lost 2 bases and J 12 bases, leaving 18 bases between the germline ends. Germline V gene data show CDR1 as SGHRS and CDR2 as YFSETQ. CDR3 amino acids: CASSLQDSPSAQFF. In nucleotides, the CDR3 is TGCGCCAGCAGCTTACAGGATAGCCCCTCGGCGCAGTTCTTC. The full variable domain, rest sourced from reference TRBV5-1 and TRBJ2-1, is KAGVTQTPRYLIKTRGQQVTLSCSPISGHRSVSWYQQTPGQGLQFLFEYFSETQRNKGNFPGRFSGRQFSNSRSEMNVSTLELGDSALYLCASSLQDSPSAQFFGPGTRLTVL.

The sample holds one count of this clonotype. The rearrangement uses TRBV21-1 and TRBJ1-5. TRBV21-1 is described as a pseudogene. CDR3 size: 17 residues. CDR3 loop: CASSKPGRTHSNQPQHF. CDR3 DNA: TGTGCCAGCAGCAAACCAGGGAGGACCCATAGCAATCAGCCCCAGCATTTT.